A single T cell receptor beta chain is shown here with its context. The CDR3 consists of 18 residues. Germline V gene lookup returns CDR1 SQVTM and CDR2 ANQGSEA. The V and J ends lost 4 bases and 6 bases respectively, with 28 bases between them. These data belong to a study of control samples from healthy donors and cancer patients. Libraries were prepared by immunoSEQ multiplex PCR; TCRdb keeps only in-frame clonotypes and omits some of them. Of 75,000 to 100,000 clones in the sample, more than 90% were seen once. This TCR came from a human donor in good health. The donor label of this sample is uncertain. The chain employs TRBV29-1 and TRBJ2-1, with D perhaps matching TRBD1 (6 bases). Sequencing was carried out using blood. CDR3 region: CSVVGHTSWGDLVNEQFF. The CDR3, as DNA: TGCAGCGTTGTGGGACACACTTCGTGGGGCGACCTAGTCAATGAGCAGTTCTTC.